This entry lists 10 T cell receptor beta chains sequenced from one sample in a study of blood T cell repertoires in COVID-19. Clones were read by immunoSEQ multiplex PCR, and TCRdb kept only the in-frame ones, dropping some. The sample consists of approximately 100,000 clones, 80% to 90% of them appearing once. Sequencing input: PBMCs or T cells enriched from blood (not recorded which). The receptors come from a woman in her 50s who had recovered from COVID-19.

This chain uses TRBV24-1 with TRBJ1-5; D is ambiguous. This CDR3 comprises 14 residues. V was pared by 1 base and J by 4 bases, with 7 bases between. CDR1 KGHDR and CDR2 SFDVKD come from the germline V gene. The CDR3 loop reads CATSDFGINQPQHF. The DNA for the CDR3 is TGTGCCACCAGTGATTTCGGGATAAATCAGCCCCAGCATTTT.

This chain links TRBV5-4 with TRBJ2-3; D ambiguous. V lost 5 bases to trimming and J lost 3 bases, with 13 bases between them. CDR3 length: 14 residues. Germline V gene data show CDR1 as SGHNT and CDR2 as YYREEE (reference sequence). In DNA form, the CDR3 reads TGTGCCAGCAGTTCTTCCGACATAACAGATACGCAGTATTTT. Protein product: CASSSSDITDTQYF.

This clone has only one observation. J is TRBJ2-2 and V is TRBV27; possible D gene TRBD2, 6 bases. CDR1 and CDR2 (germline): MNHEY, SMNVEV (reference sequence). V lost 6 bases and J lost 0, with 11 bases in between. The CDR3 contains 15 residues. CDR3 in DNA: TGTGCCAGCAGGGTGTGGGGGGCGAACACCGGGGAGCTGTTTTTT. As protein: CASRVWGANTGELFF.

In this sample, this clone turned up once. The V call is TRBV5-4, the J call TRBJ1-2; D ambiguous. The V and J ends lost 0 bases and 0 bases respectively, with 3 bases between them. The CDR3 contains 13 residues. Germline V CDR1 and CDR2: SGHNT, YYREEE (reference sequence). DNA of the CDR3: TGTGCCAGCAGCTTGGGAGCTAACTATGGCTACACCTTC. Its protein product is CASSLGANYGYTF.

The chain recombines TRBV30 with TRBJ2-7; possible D gene TRBD2, 5 bases. Trimming pared 7 bases from V and 2 bases from J, leaving 18 bases between. The CDR3 is 14 residues long. Germline V gene data show CDR1 as GTSNPN and CDR2 as SVGIG (reference sequence). The CDR3 region is CALSLLGLAYEQYF. CDR3 nucleotides: TGTGCCTTATCGCTATTAGGACTCGCCTACGAGCAGTACTTC.

This clone was seen a single time. V gene TRBV10-3 combines with J gene TRBJ2-3, with TRBD2 matching 14 bases. The CDR3 has 17 residues. Trimming at V came to 5 bases and at J to 0 bases, leaving 4 bases not matched to a gene. CDR1 and CDR2 (germline): ENHRY, SYGVKD. The chain's CDR3 is CAISKTSGGASTDTQYF. In DNA form, the CDR3 reads TGTGCCATCAGTAAGACTAGCGGGGGGGCGAGCACAGATACGCAGTATTTT.

The V call is TRBV25-1, the J call TRBJ2-1; D is possibly TRBD2 (5 bases). This CDR3 comprises 11 residues. Germline assignment: CDR1 MGHDK and CDR2 SYGVNS. V lost 8 bases and J 8 bases, leaving 10 bases between the germline ends. The CDR3 coding sequence is TGTGCCAGCGCGGCGGGTTATGAGCAGTTCTTC. Translation gives CASAAGYEQFF.

The gene calls are TRBV28 and TRBJ2-7; TRBD2 matches 9 bases. The V gene's germline CDR1 is MDHEN and CDR2 SYDVKM. V lost 5 bases, J lost 2 bases, and 7 bases stayed unmatched. CDR3 length equals 15 residues. CDR3 sequence reads: CASSVSGSPTYEQYF. The CDR3 region has the DNA TGTGCCAGCAGTGTTAGCGGGAGCCCCACCTACGAGCAGTACTTC.

This chain uses TRBV28 with TRBJ2-7; weak D call: TRBD2 (8 bases). This CDR3 has 14 amino acids. V lost 11 bases, J lost 2 bases, and 19 bases lay in between. CDR1 is MDHEN, CDR2 SYDVKM, per germline. The CDR3 loop is CAAGGGQLPYEQYF. As DNA, the CDR3 is TGTGCCGCCGGGGGGGGACAGCTTCCCTACGAGCAGTACTTC. The full variable domain, completed using reference TRBV28 and TRBJ2-7, is DVKVTQSSRYLVKRTGEKVFLECVQDMDHENMFWYRQDPGLGLRLIYFSYDVKMKEKGDIPEGYSVSREKKERFSLILESASTNQTSMYLCAAGGGQLPYEQYFGPGTRLTVT.

This clone came up a few times. The chain couples TRBV11-3 to TRBJ2-2; 12 nucleotides align to TRBD2. This CDR3 has 15 residues. From germline, CDR1 is SGHNT and CDR2 YENEEA. The V and J ends lost 5 bases and 4 bases, in that order; junction bases with no gene match: 2. The CDR3 DNA is TGTGCCAGCAGCAAGGGACTAGCGGGCACCGGGGAGCTGTTTTTT. Translating it yields CASSKGLAGTGELFF.